This TCR beta chain was profiled in a study of cytomegalovirus exposure and HLA in healthy donors. Across the whole study: The 120 validation repertoires and the approximately 640 first-cohort repertoires shared a platform, a later analysis reported. Study outcomes and limitations: The study recorded 150 to 200 TCR beta chains that were cytomegalovirus-associated. High specificity and sensitivity for cytomegalovirus status were reported for the classifier.

This CDR3 has 16 residues. From germline, CDR1 is SSHAT and CDR2 FNYEAQ (reference sequence). An approximately 130-subject validation cohort, separate from the approximately 700-subject first cohort, supplied the donors. As for this clone: The antigen is undetermined. A junction boundary mismatches the germline segment, possibly from a read error.

Clones were sequenced by immunoSEQ multiplex PCR, and TCRdb holds only the in-frame ones, with some missing. This sample has about 160,000 clones, with roughly 95% found just once. This clonotype originated in a woman younger than 30 in good health and CMV-seronegative. Sequencing was carried out using PBMCs. The chain joins TRBV7-7 to TRBJ2-1; 8 bases are shared with TRBD2. CDR3 loop: CASSFLSGASINEQFF. As DNA, the CDR3 is TGTGCTAGCAGCTTTCTTAGCGGGGCGTCGATCAATGAGCAGTTCTTC.